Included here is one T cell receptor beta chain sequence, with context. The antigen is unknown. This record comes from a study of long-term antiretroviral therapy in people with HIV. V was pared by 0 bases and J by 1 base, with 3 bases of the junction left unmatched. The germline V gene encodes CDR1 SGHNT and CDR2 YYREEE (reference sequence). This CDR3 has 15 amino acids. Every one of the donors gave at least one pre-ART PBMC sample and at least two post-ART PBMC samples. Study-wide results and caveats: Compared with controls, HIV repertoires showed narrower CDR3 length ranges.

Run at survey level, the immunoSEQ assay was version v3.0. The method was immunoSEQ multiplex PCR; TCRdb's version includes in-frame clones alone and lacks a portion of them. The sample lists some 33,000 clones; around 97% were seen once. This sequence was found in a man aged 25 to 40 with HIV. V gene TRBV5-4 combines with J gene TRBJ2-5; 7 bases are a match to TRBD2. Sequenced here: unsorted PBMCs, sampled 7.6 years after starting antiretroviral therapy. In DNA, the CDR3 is TGTGCCAGCAGCTTGGGGCCTAGCGGCCAAGAGACCCAGTACTTC. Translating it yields CASSLGPSGQETQYF.